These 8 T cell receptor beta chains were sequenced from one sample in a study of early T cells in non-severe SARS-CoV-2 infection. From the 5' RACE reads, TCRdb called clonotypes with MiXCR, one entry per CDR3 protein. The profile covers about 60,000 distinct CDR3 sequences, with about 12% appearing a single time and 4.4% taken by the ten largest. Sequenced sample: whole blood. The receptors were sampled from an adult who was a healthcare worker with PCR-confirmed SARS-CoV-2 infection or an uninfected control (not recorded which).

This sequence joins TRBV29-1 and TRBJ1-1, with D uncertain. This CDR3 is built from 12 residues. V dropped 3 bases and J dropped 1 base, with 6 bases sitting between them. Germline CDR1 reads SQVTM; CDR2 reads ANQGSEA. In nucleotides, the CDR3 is TGCAGCGTTGACGGCACGAACACTGAAGCTTTCTTT. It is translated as CSVDGTNTEAFF. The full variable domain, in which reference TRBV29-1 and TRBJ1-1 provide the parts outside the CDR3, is SAVISQKPSRDICQRGTSLTIQCQVDSQVTMMFWYRQQPGQSLTLIATANQGSEATYESGFVIDKFPISRPNLTFSTLTVSNMSPEDSSIYLCSVDGTNTEAFFGQGTRLTVV.

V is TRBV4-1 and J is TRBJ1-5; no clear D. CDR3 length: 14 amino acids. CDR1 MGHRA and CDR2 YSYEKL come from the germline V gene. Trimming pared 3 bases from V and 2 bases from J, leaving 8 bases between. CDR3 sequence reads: CASSQGYGNQPQHF. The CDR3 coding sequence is TGCGCCAGCAGCCAGGGTTACGGCAATCAGCCCCAGCATTTT.

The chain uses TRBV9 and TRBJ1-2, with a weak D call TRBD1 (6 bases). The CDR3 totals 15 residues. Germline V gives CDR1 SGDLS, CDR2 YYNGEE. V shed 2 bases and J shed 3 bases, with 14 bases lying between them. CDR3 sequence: CASSVGQTGDYGYTF. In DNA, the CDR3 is TGTGCCAGCAGCGTTGGACAGACGGGGGACTATGGCTACACCTTC. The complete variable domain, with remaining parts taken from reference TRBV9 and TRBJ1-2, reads DSGVTQTPKHLITATGQRVTLRCSPRSGDLSVYWYQQSLDQGLQFLIQYYNGEERAKGNILERFSAQQFPDLHSELNLSSLELGDSALYFCASSVGQTGDYGYTFGSGTRLTVV.

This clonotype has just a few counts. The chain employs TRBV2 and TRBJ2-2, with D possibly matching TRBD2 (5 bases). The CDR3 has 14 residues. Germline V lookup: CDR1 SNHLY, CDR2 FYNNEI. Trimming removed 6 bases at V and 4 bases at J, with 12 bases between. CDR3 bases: TGTGCCAGCAGCCCCAGGAGGAGCACCGGGGAGCTGTTTTTT. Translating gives CASSPRRSTGELFF.

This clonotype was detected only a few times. DNA for the CDR3: TGTGCCAGCAGGGAGGGGAAAACCGCTTTCTTT. Encoded protein: CASREGKTAFF. The V and J genes are TRBV2 and TRBJ1-1; weak D call: TRBD1 (5 bases). This CDR3 comprises 11 residues. CDR1 SNHLY and CDR2 FYNNEI come from the germline V gene. The ends were cut back, 6 bases at V and 11 bases at J, with 13 bases in the middle.

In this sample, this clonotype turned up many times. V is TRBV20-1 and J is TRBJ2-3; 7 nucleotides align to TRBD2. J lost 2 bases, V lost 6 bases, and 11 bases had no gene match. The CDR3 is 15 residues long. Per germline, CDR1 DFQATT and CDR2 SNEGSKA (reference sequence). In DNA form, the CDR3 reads TGCAGTGCCGAGTCGGCGGGGGATTACACAGATACGCAGTATTTT. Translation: CSAESAGDYTDTQYF.

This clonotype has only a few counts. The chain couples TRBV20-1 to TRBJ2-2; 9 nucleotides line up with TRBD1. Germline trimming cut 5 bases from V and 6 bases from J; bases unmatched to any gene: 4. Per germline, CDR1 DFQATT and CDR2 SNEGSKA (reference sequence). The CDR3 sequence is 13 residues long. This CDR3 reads CSALRQGAGELFF. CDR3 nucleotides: TGCAGTGCTCTCAGACAGGGGGCCGGGGAGCTGTTTTTT.

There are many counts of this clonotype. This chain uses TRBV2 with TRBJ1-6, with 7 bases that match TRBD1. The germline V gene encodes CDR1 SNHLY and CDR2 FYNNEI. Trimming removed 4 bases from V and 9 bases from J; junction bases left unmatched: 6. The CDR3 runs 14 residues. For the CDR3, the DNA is TGTGCCAGCAGTGGGGACAGAGAGACTTCACCCCTCCACTTT. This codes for CASSGDRETSPLHF.